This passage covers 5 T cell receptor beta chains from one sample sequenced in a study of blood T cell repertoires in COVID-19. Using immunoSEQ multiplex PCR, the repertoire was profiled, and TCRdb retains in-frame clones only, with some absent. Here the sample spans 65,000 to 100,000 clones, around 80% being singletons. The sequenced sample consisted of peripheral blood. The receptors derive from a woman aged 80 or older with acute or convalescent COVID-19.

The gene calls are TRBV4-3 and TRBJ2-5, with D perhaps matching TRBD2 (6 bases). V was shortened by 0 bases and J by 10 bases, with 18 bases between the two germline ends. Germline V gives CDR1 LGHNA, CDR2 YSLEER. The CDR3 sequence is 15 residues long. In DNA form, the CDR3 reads TGCGCCAGCAGCCAAGAACTCTTTTCGGGCGGGGACCAGTACTTC. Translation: CASSQELFSGGDQYF.

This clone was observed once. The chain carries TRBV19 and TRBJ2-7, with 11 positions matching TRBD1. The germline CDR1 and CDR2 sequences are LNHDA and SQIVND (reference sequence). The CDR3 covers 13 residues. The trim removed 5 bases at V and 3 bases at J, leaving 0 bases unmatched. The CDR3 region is CASSGTGGYEQYF. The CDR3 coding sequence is TGTGCCAGTAGTGGGACAGGGGGCTACGAGCAGTACTTC.

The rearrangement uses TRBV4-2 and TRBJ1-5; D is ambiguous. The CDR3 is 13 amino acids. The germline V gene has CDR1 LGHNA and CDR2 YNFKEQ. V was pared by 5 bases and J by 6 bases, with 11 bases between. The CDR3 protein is CASSSQRSQPQHF. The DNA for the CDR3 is TGTGCCAGCAGCTCGCAGAGGTCTCAGCCCCAGCATTTT.

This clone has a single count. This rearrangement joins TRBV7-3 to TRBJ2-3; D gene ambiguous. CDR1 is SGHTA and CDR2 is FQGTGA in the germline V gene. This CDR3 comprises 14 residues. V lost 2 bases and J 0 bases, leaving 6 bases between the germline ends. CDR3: CASSLGLSTDTQYF. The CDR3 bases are TGTGCCAGCAGCTTAGGGCTGAGCACAGATACGCAGTATTTT.

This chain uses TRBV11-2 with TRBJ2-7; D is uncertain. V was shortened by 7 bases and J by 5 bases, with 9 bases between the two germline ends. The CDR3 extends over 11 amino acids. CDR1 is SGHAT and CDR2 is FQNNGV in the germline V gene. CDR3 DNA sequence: TGTGCCAGCACCCCAAGCCACGAGCAGTACTTC. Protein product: CASTPSHEQYF.